This TCR beta chain was sequenced for a study of blood T cells in healthy people across ages. Study-level findings and limits: Older individuals had lower TCR beta diversity per million T cells (the decline was roughly linear).

This clonotype has more than one count but fewer than ten. The antigen is not known. Combining a sample-barcoded 5' primer with a J-beta primer mix, a second PCR ran for roughly 7 to 12 cycles. A minimum of 2.5 million CDR3-containing paired-end reads was obtained for each sample. TCRdb redid the calling of the 5' RACE reads with MiXCR, one entry per CDR3 protein. The sample lists around 700,000 distinct CDR3 sequences, about 25% seen once, with more than 8% in the top ten. V was trimmed by 5 bases and J by 7 bases, leaving 14 bases between them. This CDR3 contains 13 residues. Germline V CDR1 and CDR2: SGHAT, FQNNGV. This sample also belongs to another study, concerning T cells of mothers and their children.

Sequencing was carried out using blood. The chain recombines TRBV11-2 with TRBJ1-1; no definite D call. The origin of this receptor is a boy between 10 and 17 years old in good health. Here the CDR3 reads CASSTRATFEAFF. The CDR3 DNA reads as TGTGCCAGCAGCACTAGGGCCACGTTTGAAGCTTTCTTT.